The 20 T cell receptor beta chains below all came from one sample that was sequenced in a study of cytomegalovirus exposure and HLA in healthy donors. Use of 60 Vbeta and 13 Jbeta primers characterized the PCR. Clones were read by immunoSEQ multiplex PCR, and TCRdb kept only the in-frame ones, dropping some. Of around 120,000 clones listed, approximately 86% are singletons. The sequencing input was PBMCs. These TCRs come from a boy aged 5-17 years in good health and CMV-seronegative.

J is TRBJ2-5 and V is TRBV4-1, with 9 bases fitting TRBD2. The V segment lost 4 bases and the J segment 5 bases; nucleotides outside the gene matches: 2. This CDR3 is built from 13 residues. Germline V lookup: CDR1 MGHRA, CDR2 YSYEKL. CDR3 bases: TGCGCCAGCAGCCCAGGGACTAGCGAGACCCAGTACTTC. The encoded protein is CASSPGTSETQYF.

V usage is TRBV6-1 and J usage is TRBJ1-2; D remains unclear. V lost 1 base and J 7 bases, leaving 16 bases between the germline ends. From germline, CDR1 is MNHNS and CDR2 SASEGT. The CDR3 consists of 15 residues. This CDR3 reads CASSEVLRGLSGYTF. The CDR3 DNA sequence: TGTGCCAGCAGTGAAGTGTTGCGGGGTTTAAGTGGCTACACCTTC.

The V call is TRBV19, the J call TRBJ1-5; D not certain. CDR1 LNHDA and CDR2 SQIVND come from the germline V gene (reference sequence). The length of the CDR3 is 15 residues. V lost 3 bases, J lost 1 base, and 10 bases lay in between. As DNA, the CDR3 is TGTGCCAGTAGTATGGGCGGAGGGAGCAATCAGCCCCAGCATTTT. It specifies CASSMGGGSNQPQHF.

This clone was found a few times. The V and J genes are TRBV18 and TRBJ1-4; 8 positions agree with TRBD1. This CDR3 has 14 residues. Germline V gene sequence: CDR1 KGHSH, CDR2 LQKENI. The trim removed 4 bases at V and 5 bases at J, leaving 3 bases unmatched. CDR3 DNA sequence: TGTGCCAGCTCACTTACAGGGGGAAATGAAAAACTGTTTTTT. The encoded protein is CASSLTGGNEKLFF.

The V call is TRBV13, the J call TRBJ2-5; TRBD2 matches 7 bases. The trim removed 4 bases at V and 3 bases at J, leaving 5 bases unmatched. Germline assignment: CDR1 PRHDT and CDR2 FYEKMQ (reference sequence). The CDR3 extends over 14 amino acids. This CDR3 is CASSYRGSEETQYF. The DNA for the CDR3 is TGTGCCAGCAGCTATCGCGGGAGCGAAGAGACCCAGTACTTC.

The chain joins TRBV27 to TRBJ1-6; tentatively, D is TRBD1 (5 bases). In germline, CDR1 is MNHEY, CDR2 SMNVEV (reference sequence). This CDR3 has 16 amino acids. V dropped 5 bases and J dropped 3 bases, with 14 bases sitting between them. The CDR3 sequence is CASSASGLVYNSPLHF. Here the CDR3 DNA reads TGTGCCAGCAGTGCCTCAGGGCTAGTCTATAATTCACCCCTCCACTTT.

This rearrangement joins TRBV4-1 to TRBJ2-5; weak D call: TRBD2 (5 bases). V was cut by 1 base and J by 1 base, with 10 bases left in between. Per germline, CDR1 MGHRA and CDR2 YSYEKL. The CDR3 has 15 amino acids. This chain's CDR3 is CASSQGNGIQETQYF. The CDR3 nucleotides are TGCGCCAGCAGCCAAGGTAACGGGATCCAAGAGACCCAGTACTTC.

The CDR3 DNA follows: TGTGCCAGCAGGGCGGACAGGATCCTGCCGTTCTTC. Encoded protein: CASRADRILPFF. This chain joins TRBV6-1 and TRBJ2-1, with 7 bases lining up with TRBD1. The CDR3 contains 12 residues. V shed 6 bases and J 15 bases; nucleotides not matched to a gene: 11. Germline CDR1 and CDR2: MNHNS and SASEGT.

The chain combines TRBV5-8 with TRBJ2-2; D might be TRBD2 (6 bases). V lost 5 bases and J 3 bases, leaving 14 bases between the germline ends. The germline V gene encodes CDR1 SGHTS and CDR2 YDEGEE. The CDR3 consists of 15 residues. The CDR3 reads CASSTPGLHTGELFF. CDR3 DNA sequence: TGTGCCAGCAGTACCCCGGGACTGCACACCGGGGAGCTGTTTTTT.

The chain uses TRBV6-4 and TRBJ1-2; TRBD1 matches at 9 bases. CDR1 and CDR2 (germline): MRHNA, SNTAGT. The V and J ends lost 0 bases and 7 bases, in that order; junction bases with no gene match: 0. The CDR3 covers 13 residues. The CDR3 DNA sequence: TGTGCCAGCAGTGACTCGGACAGGGGTGGCTACACCTTC. Translation: CASSDSDRGGYTF.

This clone was seen once. The V gene is TRBV29-1, the J gene TRBJ2-2, with D maybe TRBD1 (5 bases). The CDR3 covers 15 residues. Trimming took 0 bases from V and 6 from J, leaving 14 bases between them. Germline-derived CDR1 and CDR2 are SQVTM and ANQGSEA. The CDR3 DNA reads as TGCAGCGTTGAAGAAGGGGATGGGGTATCCGGGGAGCTGTTTTTT. Its translation is CSVEEGDGVSGELFF.

This sequence joins TRBV10-3 and TRBJ2-2, with TRBD1 matching 10 bases. Per germline, CDR1 ENHRY and CDR2 SYGVKD. This CDR3 comprises 16 residues. Trimming at V came to 6 bases and at J to 2 bases, leaving 6 bases not matched to a gene. The CDR3 coding sequence is TGTGCCATCAGAAGTTGGGACAGGGGAAACACCGGGGAGCTGTTTTTT. As protein: CAIRSWDRGNTGELFF.

The chain recombines TRBV30 with TRBJ2-2; D remains unclear. Trimming shortened V by 4 bases and J by 4 bases, and 10 bases separated the two germline ends. The V gene's germline CDR1 is GTSNPN and CDR2 SVGIG (reference sequence). The CDR3 sequence is 13 residues long. The CDR3 loop is CAWIRSLTGELFF. The DNA of the CDR3 is TGTGCCTGGATCCGGAGCCTCACCGGGGAGCTGTTTTTT.

The rearrangement uses TRBV12-5 and TRBJ1-6; perhaps TRBD1 as D (6 bases). Germline-derived CDR1 and CDR2 are LGHNT and FRNRAP. The CDR3 has 17 amino acids. Trimming took off 2 bases at V and 4 bases at J, with 15 bases between the two ends. The CDR3 coding sequence is TGTGCTAGTGGTTTGATAGCAGGGGCTTTTTATAATTCACCCCTCCACTTT. Amino acid sequence: CASGLIAGAFYNSPLHF.

The chain recombines TRBV27 with TRBJ2-3; 7 nucleotides align to TRBD2. This CDR3 contains 17 residues. Germline V gives CDR1 MNHEY, CDR2 SMNVEV (reference sequence). Trimming at V came to 1 base and at J to 2 bases, leaving 9 bases not matched to a gene. CDR3 loop: CASSLYRASGTTDTQYF. CDR3 DNA: TGTGCCAGCAGTTTATACCGGGCTAGCGGTACCACAGATACGCAGTATTTT.

The genes are TRBV4-3 and TRBJ2-3; no definite D call. Between the trimmed V and J ends, which lost 4 bases and 1 base, there was a span of 9 bases. Per germline, CDR1 LGHNA and CDR2 YSLEER. The CDR3 spans 14 residues. CDR3 coding DNA: TGCGCCAGCAGCCGAAATTCGGGCACAGATACGCAGTATTTT. Translation gives CASSRNSGTDTQYF.

This clone was detected only once. The CDR3 nucleotides read TGCAGCGTTTTCGGGGCTAGCGGGGGGAATACGCAGTATTTT. Amino acids: CSVFGASGGNTQYF. The chain recombines TRBV29-1 with TRBJ2-3; 11 bases fit TRBD2. This CDR3 region has 14 residues. With 5 bases clipped from V and 7 bases from J, the junction kept 8 bases outside the gene matches. Germline V gene lookup returns CDR1 SQVTM and CDR2 ANQGSEA.

The chain carries TRBV7-9 and TRBJ1-5, with D hard to call. Germline assignment: CDR1 SEHNR and CDR2 FQNEAQ (reference sequence). The CDR3 has 14 residues. V lost 5 bases to trimming and J lost 0 bases, with 8 bases between them. CDR3 residues: CASSPIVSNQPQHF. DNA for the CDR3: TGTGCCAGCAGCCCAATAGTTAGCAATCAGCCCCAGCATTTT.

The table lists this clone with a count of one. The V gene is TRBV7-2, the J gene TRBJ2-3, with D uncertain. CDR1 and CDR2 (germline): SGHTA, FQGNSA. V dropped 5 bases and J dropped 0 bases, with 9 bases sitting between them. The CDR3 extends over 14 amino acids. The CDR3 DNA reads as TGTGCCAGCAGCCGTCGGGTTAGCACAGATACGCAGTATTTT. This sequence encodes CASSRRVSTDTQYF.

The chain employs TRBV4-3 and TRBJ2-7, with 9 bases aligning to TRBD2. Unmatched junction bases numbered 10, after V lost 3 bases and J lost 4 bases. The CDR3 extends over 16 amino acids. Germline CDR1 LGHNA, CDR2 YSLEER. This CDR3 reads CASSQATSGLRYEQYF. The CDR3, as DNA: TGCGCCAGCAGCCAGGCGACTAGCGGATTACGTTACGAGCAGTACTTC.